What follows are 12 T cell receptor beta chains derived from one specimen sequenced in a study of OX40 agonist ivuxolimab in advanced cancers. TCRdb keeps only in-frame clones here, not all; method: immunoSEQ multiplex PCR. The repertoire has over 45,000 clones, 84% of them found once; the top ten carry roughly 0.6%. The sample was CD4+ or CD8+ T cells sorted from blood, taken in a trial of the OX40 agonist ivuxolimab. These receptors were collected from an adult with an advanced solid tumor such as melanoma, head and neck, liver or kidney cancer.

CDR3 residues: CASSSTLGDEQFF. The CDR3 bases are TGTGCCAGCAGCTCGACTCTAGGTGATGAGCAGTTCTTC. The V and J genes are TRBV11-2 and TRBJ2-1; no clear D gene. CDR1 SGHAT and CDR2 FQNNGV come from the germline V gene. This CDR3 region has 13 residues. Trimming shortened V by 4 bases and J by 8 bases, and 12 bases separated the two germline ends. The whole variable domain, remainder taken from reference TRBV11-2 and TRBJ2-1, is EAGVAQSPRYKIIEKRQSVAFWCNPISGHATLYWYQQILGQGPKLLIQFQNNGVVDDSQLPKDRFSAERLKGVDSTLKIQPAKLEDSAVYLCASSSTLGDEQFFGPGTRLTVL.

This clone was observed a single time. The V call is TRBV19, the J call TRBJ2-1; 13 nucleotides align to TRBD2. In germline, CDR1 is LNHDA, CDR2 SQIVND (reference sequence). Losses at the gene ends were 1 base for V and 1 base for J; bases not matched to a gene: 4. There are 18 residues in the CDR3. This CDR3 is CASSIGLAGGSSYNEQFF. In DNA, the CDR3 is TGTGCCAGTAGTATAGGACTAGCGGGAGGTTCATCCTACAATGAGCAGTTCTTC.

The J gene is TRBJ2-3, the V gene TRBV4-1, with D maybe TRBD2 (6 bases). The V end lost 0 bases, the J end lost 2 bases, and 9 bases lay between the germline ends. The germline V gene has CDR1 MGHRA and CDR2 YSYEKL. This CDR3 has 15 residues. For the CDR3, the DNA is TGCGCCAGCAGCCAAGATCCGGGGGTCACAGATACGCAGTATTTT. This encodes CASSQDPGVTDTQYF.

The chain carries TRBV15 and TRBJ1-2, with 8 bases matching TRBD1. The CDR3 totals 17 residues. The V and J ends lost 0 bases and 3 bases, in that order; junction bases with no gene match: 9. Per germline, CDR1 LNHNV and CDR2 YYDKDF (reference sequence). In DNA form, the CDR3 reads TGTGCCACCAGCAGAGAGCGGGCAGGGGGCGCTTACTATGGCTACACCTTC. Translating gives CATSRERAGGAYYGYTF.

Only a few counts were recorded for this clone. The CDR3 protein is CASSPWTSGSETDTQYF. The DNA for the CDR3 is TGTGCCAGCTCACCATGGACTAGCGGGAGTGAGACAGATACGCAGTATTTT. This chain links TRBV18 with TRBJ2-3; the match to TRBD2 covers 13 bases. The junction had 5 bases not matched to a gene; V was cut back by 2 bases and J by 3 bases. This CDR3 has 17 amino acids. Germline V CDR1 and CDR2: KGHSH, LQKENI.

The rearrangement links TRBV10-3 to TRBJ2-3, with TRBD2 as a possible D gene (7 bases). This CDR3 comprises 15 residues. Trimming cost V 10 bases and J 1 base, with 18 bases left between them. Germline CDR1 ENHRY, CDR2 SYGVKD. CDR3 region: CATNLGAGGTDTQYF. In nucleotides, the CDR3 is TGTGCCACGAATCTGGGGGCGGGGGGCACAGATACGCAGTATTTT.

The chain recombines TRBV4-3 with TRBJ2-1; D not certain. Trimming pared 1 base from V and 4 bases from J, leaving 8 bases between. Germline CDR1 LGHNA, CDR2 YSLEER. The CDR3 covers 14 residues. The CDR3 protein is CASSQGDSYNEQFF. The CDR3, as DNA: TGCGCCAGCAGCCAAGGCGACTCATACAATGAGCAGTTCTTC.

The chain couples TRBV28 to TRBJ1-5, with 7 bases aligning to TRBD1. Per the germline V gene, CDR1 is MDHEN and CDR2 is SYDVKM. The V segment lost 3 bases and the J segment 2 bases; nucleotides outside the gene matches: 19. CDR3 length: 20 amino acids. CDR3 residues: CASSFALPPRQGGGNQPQHF. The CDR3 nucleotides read TGTGCCAGCAGTTTTGCCCTGCCCCCCCGACAGGGCGGTGGCAATCAGCCCCAGCATTTT.

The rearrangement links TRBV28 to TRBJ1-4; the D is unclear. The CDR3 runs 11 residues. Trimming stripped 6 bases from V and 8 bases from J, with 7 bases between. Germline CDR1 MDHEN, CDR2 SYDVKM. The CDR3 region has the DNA TGTGCCAGCAGCTCAGTAGAAAAACTGTTTTTT. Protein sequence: CASSSVEKLFF.

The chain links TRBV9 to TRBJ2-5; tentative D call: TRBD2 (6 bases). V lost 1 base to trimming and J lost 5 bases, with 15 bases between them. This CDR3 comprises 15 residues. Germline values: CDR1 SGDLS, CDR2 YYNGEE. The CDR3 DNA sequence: TGTGCCAGCAGCGTAAATTCCCTACGGGAGGAGACCCAGTACTTC. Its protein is CASSVNSLREETQYF.

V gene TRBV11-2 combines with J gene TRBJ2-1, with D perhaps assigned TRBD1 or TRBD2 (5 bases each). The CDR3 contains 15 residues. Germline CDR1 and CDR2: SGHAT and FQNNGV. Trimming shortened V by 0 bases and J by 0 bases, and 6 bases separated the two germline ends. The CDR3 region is CASSLEGDSYNEQFF. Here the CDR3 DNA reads TGTGCCAGCAGCTTAGAGGGGGACTCCTACAATGAGCAGTTCTTC.

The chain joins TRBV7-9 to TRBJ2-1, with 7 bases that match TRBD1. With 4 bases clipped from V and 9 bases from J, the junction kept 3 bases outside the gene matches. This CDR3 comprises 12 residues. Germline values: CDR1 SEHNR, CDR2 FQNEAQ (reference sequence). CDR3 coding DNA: TGTGCCAGCAGCTCTCCAGGGGGTGAGCAGTTCTTC. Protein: CASSSPGGEQFF.